This T cell receptor (beta chain) was recorded in a study of radiation and T cells in renal cell carcinoma. This clone was observed a handful of times. Here immunoSEQ multiplex PCR was the method, and the copy in TCRdb shows in-frame clones only, minus some. The sample records about 78,000 clones, roughly nine tenths being singletons. Time point: blood 4 weeks post-SBRT, at nephrectomy. Stated treatment: 15 Gy SBRT to primary tumor, nephrectomy 4 weeks later. Nephrectomy followed 15 Gy stereotactic body radiation by 4 weeks. Clear cell pathology was present in this patient's renal cell carcinoma. The ends were cut back, 1 base at V and 0 bases at J, with 6 bases in the middle. CDR3 size: 13 residues. In germline, CDR1 is SQVTM, CDR2 ANQGSEA.

Sequenced material: blood, taken from a patient whose treatment included radiotherapy and nephrectomy. The gene calls are TRBV29-1 and TRBJ1-1; D call uncertain. This clonotype was sampled from a woman in her 70s with renal cell carcinoma. The DNA for the CDR3 is TGCAGCGTTGAAGCCCCCATGAACACTGAAGCTTTCTTT. Its protein product is CSVEAPMNTEAFF.